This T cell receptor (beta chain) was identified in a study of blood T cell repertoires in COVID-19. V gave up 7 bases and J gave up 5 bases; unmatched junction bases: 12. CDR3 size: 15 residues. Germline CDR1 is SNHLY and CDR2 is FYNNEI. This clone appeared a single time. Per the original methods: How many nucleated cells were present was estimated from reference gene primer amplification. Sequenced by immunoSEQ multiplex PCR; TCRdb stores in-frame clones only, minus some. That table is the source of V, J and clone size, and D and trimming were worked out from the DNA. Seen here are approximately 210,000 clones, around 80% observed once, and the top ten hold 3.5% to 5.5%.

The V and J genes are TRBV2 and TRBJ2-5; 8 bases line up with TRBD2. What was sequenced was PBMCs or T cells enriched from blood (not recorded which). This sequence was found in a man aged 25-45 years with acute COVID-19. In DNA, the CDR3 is TGTGCCAGCAAATCAGCCTTAGCGGGGAAGGAGACCCAGTACTTC. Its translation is CASKSALAGKETQYF. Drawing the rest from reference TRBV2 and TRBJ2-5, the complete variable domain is EPEVTQTPSHQVTQMGQEVILRCVPISNHLYFYWYRQILGQKVEFLVSFYNNEISEKSEIFDDQFSVERPDGSNFTLKIRSTKLEDSAMYFCASKSALAGKETQYFGPGTRLLVL.